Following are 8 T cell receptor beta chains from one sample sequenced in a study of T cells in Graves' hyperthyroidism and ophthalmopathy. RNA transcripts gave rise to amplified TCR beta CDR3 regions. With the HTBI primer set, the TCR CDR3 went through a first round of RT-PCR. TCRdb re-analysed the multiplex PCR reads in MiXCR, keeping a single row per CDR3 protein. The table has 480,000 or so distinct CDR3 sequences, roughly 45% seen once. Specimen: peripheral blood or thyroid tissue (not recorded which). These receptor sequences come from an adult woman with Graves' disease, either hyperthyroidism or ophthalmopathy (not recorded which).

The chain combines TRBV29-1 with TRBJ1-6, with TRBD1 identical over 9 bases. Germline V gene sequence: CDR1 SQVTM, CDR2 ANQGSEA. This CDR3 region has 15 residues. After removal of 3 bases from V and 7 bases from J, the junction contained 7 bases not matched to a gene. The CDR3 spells CSVDVGDRVNSPLHF. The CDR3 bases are TGCAGCGTTGACGTGGGGGACAGGGTGAATTCACCCCTCCACTTT.

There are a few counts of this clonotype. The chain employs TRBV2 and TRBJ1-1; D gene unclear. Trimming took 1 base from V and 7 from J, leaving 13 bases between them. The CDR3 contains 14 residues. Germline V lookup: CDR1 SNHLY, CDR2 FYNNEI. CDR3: CASSEGRSLREAFF. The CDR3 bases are TGTGCCAGCAGTGAAGGCAGAAGCCTGCGTGAAGCTTTCTTT.

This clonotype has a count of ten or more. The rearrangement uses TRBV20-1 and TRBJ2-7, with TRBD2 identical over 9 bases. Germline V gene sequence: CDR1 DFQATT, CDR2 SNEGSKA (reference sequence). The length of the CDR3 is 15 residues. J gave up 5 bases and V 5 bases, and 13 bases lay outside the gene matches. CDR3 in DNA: TGCAGTGCTCCACGGGCGGATAGCGGGAGCGACGAGCAGTACTTC. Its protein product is CSAPRADSGSDEQYF.

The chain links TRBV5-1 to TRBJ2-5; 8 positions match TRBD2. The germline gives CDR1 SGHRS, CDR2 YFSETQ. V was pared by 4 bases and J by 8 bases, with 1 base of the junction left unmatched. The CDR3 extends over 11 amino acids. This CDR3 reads CASSREGTQYF. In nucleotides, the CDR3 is TGCGCCAGCAGCCGGGAGGGAACCCAGTACTTC.

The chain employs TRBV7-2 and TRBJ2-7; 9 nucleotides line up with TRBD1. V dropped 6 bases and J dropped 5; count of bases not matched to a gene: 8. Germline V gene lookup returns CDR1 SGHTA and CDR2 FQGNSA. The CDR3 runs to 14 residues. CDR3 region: CASRRPGTGHEQYF. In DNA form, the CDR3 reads TGTGCCAGCAGGCGTCCCGGGACAGGGCACGAGCAGTACTTC.

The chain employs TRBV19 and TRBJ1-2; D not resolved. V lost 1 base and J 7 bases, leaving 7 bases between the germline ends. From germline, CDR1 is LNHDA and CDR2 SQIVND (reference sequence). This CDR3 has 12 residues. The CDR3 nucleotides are TGTGCCAGTAGTATAGGTCCCATTGGCTACACCTTC. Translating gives CASSIGPIGYTF. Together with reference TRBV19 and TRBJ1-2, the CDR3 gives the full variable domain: DGGITQSPKYLFRKEGQNVTLSCEQNLNHDAMYWYRQDPGQGLRLIYYSQIVNDFQKGDIAEGYSVSREKKESFPLTVTSAQKNPTAFYLCASSIGPIGYTFGSGTRLTVV.

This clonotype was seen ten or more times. CDR3 protein: CASSQVGKETQYF. CDR3 nucleotides: TGTGCCAGCAGCCAAGTAGGGAAAGAGACCCAGTACTTC. The J gene is TRBJ2-5, the V gene TRBV14; D not certain. V lost 1 base and J lost 3, with 6 bases in between. The CDR3 covers 13 residues. Germline V CDR1 and CDR2: SGHDN, FVKESK. The full variable domain, rest sourced from reference TRBV14 and TRBJ2-5, is EAGVTQFPSHSVIEKGQTVTLRCDPISGHDNLYWYRRVMGKEIKFLLHFVKESKQDESGMPNNRFLAERTGGTYSTLKVQPAELEDSGVYFCASSQVGKETQYFGPGTRLLVL.

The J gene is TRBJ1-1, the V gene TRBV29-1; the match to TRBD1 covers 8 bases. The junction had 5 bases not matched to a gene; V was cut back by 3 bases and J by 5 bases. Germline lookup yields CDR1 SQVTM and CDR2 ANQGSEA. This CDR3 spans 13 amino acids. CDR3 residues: CSVDRTGRTEAFF. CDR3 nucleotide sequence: TGCAGCGTTGATAGGACAGGGAGGACTGAAGCTTTCTTT.